The 17 T cell receptor beta chains below were found in one sample sequenced in a study of OX40 agonist ivuxolimab in advanced cancers. The repertoire was sequenced with immunoSEQ multiplex PCR; TCRdb's copy has only in-frame clones and lacks some. The sample has about 16,000 clones, approximately 80% seen once. The sample was CD4+ or CD8+ T cells sorted from blood, taken in a trial of the OX40 agonist ivuxolimab. These receptors came from an adult with an advanced solid tumor such as melanoma, head and neck, liver or kidney cancer.

The chain couples TRBV9 to TRBJ2-7; TRBD1 or TRBD2 may be the D gene (5 bases each). Germline V gene lookup returns CDR1 SGDLS and CDR2 YYNGEE. V shed 6 bases and J shed 6 bases, with 16 bases lying between them. This CDR3 is 13 amino acids long. CDR3 loop: CASNYLGDGEQYF. CDR3 nucleotides: TGTGCCAGCAACTACCTCGGGGACGGCGAGCAGTACTTC.

V gene TRBV11-2 combines with J gene TRBJ2-7; 11 bases fit TRBD2. Germline assignment: CDR1 SGHAT and CDR2 FQNNGV. Trimming removed 1 base from V and 5 bases from J; junction bases left unmatched: 4. CDR3 length: 15 residues. The CDR3 nucleotides read TGTGCCAGCAGCTTAGGGCTAGCGGGAGGCCACGAGCAGTACTTC. This encodes CASSLGLAGGHEQYF.

The chain uses TRBV9 and TRBJ2-1; 9 positions match TRBD1. Unmatched junction bases numbered 4, after V lost 3 bases and J lost 3 bases. The CDR3 runs 15 residues. Germline V gene data show CDR1 as SGDLS and CDR2 as YYNGEE. The CDR3 nucleotides read TGTGCCAGCAGCGAGGGGACAGGGCGCTACAATGAGCAGTTCTTC. Translating gives CASSEGTGRYNEQFF. Complete variable domain (other parts from reference TRBV9 and TRBJ2-1): DSGVTQTPKHLITATGQRVTLRCSPRSGDLSVYWYQQSLDQGLQFLIQYYNGEERAKGNILERFSAQQFPDLHSELNLSSLELGDSALYFCASSEGTGRYNEQFFGPGTRLTVL.

For this clone: One junction end does not reproduce the germline sequence, and a read error may be involved. This sample includes further DNA sequences coding for the same CDR3. The rearrangement uses TRBV7-9 and TRBJ2-1; weak D call: TRBD1 (6 bases). There are 15 residues in the CDR3. The V gene's germline CDR1 is SEHNR and CDR2 FQNEAQ (reference sequence). The CDR3 nucleotides are TGCGCCAGCAGCCAGGGGTCCTTAACTCTCAATGAGCAGTTCTTC. Translating it yields CASSQGSLTLNEQFF.

As to this clone: A junction boundary mismatches the germline segment, possibly from a read error. CDR3 nucleotides: TGTGCCACCAGCATCCCGGGAGAAAAGGAGCCGTTCTTC. Translating gives CATSIPGEKEPFF. This chain links TRBV15 with TRBJ2-1; D possibly corresponds to TRBD2 (6 bases). The CDR3 extends over 13 amino acids. In germline, CDR1 is LNHNV, CDR2 YYDKDF (reference sequence).

This clone was seen more than once but under ten times. Other DNA sequences of this sample code for an identical CDR3. V is TRBV19 and J is TRBJ1-5, with 9 bases lining up with TRBD1. There are 14 residues in the CDR3. In germline, CDR1 is LNHDA, CDR2 SQIVND (reference sequence). Germline trimming cut 3 bases from V and 5 bases from J; bases unmatched to any gene: 2. The CDR3 protein is CASSIWTGDQPQHF. The CDR3 nucleotides are TGTGCCAGTAGTATCTGGACAGGGGATCAGCCCCAGCATTTT.

The chain combines TRBV4-3 with TRBJ2-7; D might be TRBD1 (7 bases). CDR1 LGHNA and CDR2 YSLEER come from the germline V gene. Trimming removed 4 bases from V and 5 bases from J, with 15 bases in between. This CDR3 contains 14 residues. The CDR3 coding sequence is TGCGCCAGCAGCCCTCAGGGGGGAATCGACGAGCAGTACTTC. Translation: CASSPQGGIDEQYF.

Comment on this clone: Other DNA sequences within the sample encode an identical CDR3. This chain joins TRBV7-2 and TRBJ1-5; D not certain. Germline V gives CDR1 SGHTA, CDR2 FQGNSA. This CDR3 spans 15 amino acids. Trimming took 1 base from V and 1 from J, leaving 8 bases between them. The CDR3 sequence is CASSLGGGSNQPQHF. CDR3 DNA: TGTGCCAGCAGCTTAGGGGGAGGCAGCAATCAGCCCCAGCATTTT. Variable domain in full (rest from reference TRBV7-2 and TRBJ1-5): GAGVSQSPSNKVTEKGKDVELRCDPISGHTALYWYRQSLGQGLEFLIYFQGNSAPDKSGLPSDRFSAERTGGSVSTLTIQRTQQEDSAVYLCASSLGGGSNQPQHFGDGTRLSIL.

The chain uses TRBV28 and TRBJ2-1; 7 nucleotides agree with TRBD1. The V gene's germline CDR1 is MDHEN and CDR2 SYDVKM. The CDR3 sequence is 10 residues long. J was trimmed by 10 bases and V by 7 bases; bases with no gene match: 1. Here the CDR3 DNA reads TGTGCCAGCATGGACAGGGAGCAGTTCTTC. This translates into CASMDREQFF. The entire variable domain, with the rest obtained from reference TRBV28 and TRBJ2-1, is as follows: DVKVTQSSRYLVKRTGEKVFLECVQDMDHENMFWYRQDPGLGLRLIYFSYDVKMKEKGDIPEGYSVSREKKERFSLILESASTNQTSMYLCASMDREQFFGPGTRLTVL.

This sequence joins TRBV9 and TRBJ2-1; 8 bases are shared with TRBD2. The J segment lost 5 bases and the V segment lost 5 bases, leaving 9 bases of the junction unmatched. Germline loops: CDR1 SGDLS, CDR2 YYNGEE. This CDR3 region has 15 residues. For the CDR3, the DNA is TGTGCCAGCAGTCATGCCACTAGCGGTAACAATGAGCAGTTCTTC. Its translation is CASSHATSGNNEQFF. The variable domain in full, with the rest retrieved from reference TRBV9 and TRBJ2-1, is DSGVTQTPKHLITATGQRVTLRCSPRSGDLSVYWYQQSLDQGLQFLIQYYNGEERAKGNILERFSAQQFPDLHSELNLSSLELGDSALYFCASSHATSGNNEQFFGPGTRLTVL.

The chain uses TRBV4-2 and TRBJ1-5; the match to TRBD1 covers 12 bases. The CDR3 runs 15 residues. Germline V CDR1 and CDR2: LGHNA, YNFKEQ. V was pared by 2 bases and J by 6 bases, with 2 bases of the junction left unmatched. This chain's CDR3 is CASSQPGQGAQPQHF. Here the CDR3 DNA reads TGTGCCAGCAGCCAACCGGGACAGGGGGCTCAGCCCCAGCATTTT.

This chain joins TRBV19 and TRBJ2-3; TRBD2 aligns across 13 bases. Germline V gene sequence: CDR1 LNHDA, CDR2 SQIVND (reference sequence). The CDR3 is 17 amino acids. The J segment lost 5 bases and the V segment lost 5 bases, leaving 10 bases of the junction unmatched. For the CDR3, the DNA is TGTGCCAGTAGTCGAAAGGGACTAGCGGGAAATGAAGATACGCAGTATTTT. Encoded protein: CASSRKGLAGNEDTQYF. The full variable domain, in which reference TRBV19 and TRBJ2-3 provide the parts outside the CDR3, is DGGITQSPKYLFRKEGQNVTLSCEQNLNHDAMYWYRQDPGQGLRLIYYSQIVNDFQKGDIAEGYSVSREKKESFPLTVTSAQKNPTAFYLCASSRKGLAGNEDTQYFGPGTRLTVL.

The CDR3 nucleotides read TGTGCCAGCAGCTCCTTAGGAACCGGGGAGCTGTTTTTT. It translates to CASSSLGTGELFF. The rearrangement joins TRBV11-3 to TRBJ2-2, with D unresolved. The CDR3 has 13 amino acids. Germline loops: CDR1 SGHNT, CDR2 YENEEA. Trimming took off 4 bases at V and 5 bases at J, with 8 bases between the two ends.

The chain joins TRBV4-3 to TRBJ2-7, with 8 bases fitting TRBD1. Germline loops: CDR1 LGHNA, CDR2 YSLEER. Unmatched junction bases numbered 7, after V lost 4 bases and J lost 2 bases. The CDR3 extends over 15 amino acids. This chain's CDR3 is CASSLTGTGTYEQYF. As DNA, the CDR3 is TGCGCCAGCAGCCTAACCGGGACAGGCACCTACGAGCAGTACTTC.

The J gene is TRBJ2-2, the V gene TRBV7-2; the D is unclear. Trimming stripped 3 bases from V and 10 bases from J, with 9 bases between. The CDR3 has 12 amino acids. CDR1 and CDR2 from the germline V gene are SGHTA and FQGNSA. CDR3 loop: CASSLGSQELFF. DNA for the CDR3: TGTGCCAGCAGCTTGGGATCTCAGGAGCTGTTTTTT. The full variable domain, rest sourced from reference TRBV7-2 and TRBJ2-2, is GAGVSQSPSNKVTEKGKDVELRCDPISGHTALYWYRQSLGQGLEFLIYFQGNSAPDKSGLPSDRFSAERTGGSVSTLTIQRTQQEDSAVYLCASSLGSQELFFGEGSRLTVL.

This clone was detected once. The V gene is TRBV7-8, the J gene TRBJ2-3, with TRBD2 matching over 7 bases. The V gene end was trimmed by 6 bases and the J gene end by 5 bases; junction bases not matched to a gene: 14. Germline CDR1 and CDR2: SGHVS and FQNEAQ. CDR3 length: 16 residues. CDR3 in DNA: TGTGCCAGCAGTGGACCTGGCGGGAGCGGTGGAGATACGCAGTATTTT. Its translation is CASSGPGGSGGDTQYF.

The chain couples TRBV27 to TRBJ1-2; 9 bases fit TRBD1. V lost 5 bases and J lost 2; bases outside the gene matches: 9. The CDR3 is 16 amino acids. CDR1 and CDR2 (germline): MNHEY, SMNVEV (reference sequence). CDR3 nucleotide sequence: TGTGCCAGCAGTAAAAAAGGACAGGGGTCGAACTATGGCTACACCTTC. Its protein is CASSKKGQGSNYGYTF.